This TCR beta chain was recorded in a study of long-term antiretroviral therapy in people with HIV. Study results and caveats: HIV repertoires had narrower CDR3 length ranges than controls. At every time point, clones expanded before ART dominated the repertoire.

A remark on this clone: What it recognizes is unknown.

The run of the v3.0 immunoSEQ assay was at survey level. The data were produced by immunoSEQ multiplex PCR, yet TCRdb's version contains in-frame clones alone and is incomplete. Among 30,000 to 45,000 clones listed, 75% to 85% were seen once. Per germline, CDR1 LGHNA and CDR2 YSLEER. The CDR3 contains 15 residues. V trimming: 2 bases; J trimming: 6 bases; junction bases outside the gene matches: 9. The V and J genes are TRBV4-3 and TRBJ1-1, with 7 bases identical to TRBD1. The material was unsorted PBMCs, obtained 3.4 years after starting antiretroviral therapy. The TCR originated in a young man with HIV. In DNA form, the CDR3 reads TGCGCCAGCAGCCAATTACAGGAGGGGGCCGCTGAAGCTTTCTTT. This sequence encodes CASSQLQEGAAEAFF.